These 2 T cell receptor beta chains came from one sample sequenced in a study of blood T cells in healthy people across ages. The use of a sample-barcoded 5' primer and a J-beta primer mix characterized a second PCR of 7 to 11 cycles. Via MiXCR, TCRdb re-called the 5' RACE reads, giving one row per CDR3 protein. The profile shows roughly 1,800,000 distinct CDR3 sequences, just under 50% of them singletons. The source material was blood. The source of these receptors is a woman aged 40 to 50 in good health.

This clonotype appeared a single time. Relative to the germline gene, one junction end is altered; a read error may explain this. CDR3 loop: CACSPRTGQGQNIQYF. For the CDR3, the DNA is TGTGCCTGCTCACCACGAACGGGACAGGGACAAAACATTCAGTACTTC. The genes are TRBV18 and TRBJ2-7, with 9 bases lining up with TRBD1. The J call may be incorrect, as the DNA end agrees better with TRBJ2-4. Germline CDR1 KGHSH, CDR2 LQKENI. The CDR3 totals 16 residues.

This clonotype occurred a few times. The chain employs TRBV6-6 and TRBJ2-7, with a weak D call TRBD1 (6 bases). V was pared by 0 bases and J by 5 bases, with 11 bases between. The CDR3 runs 14 residues. Germline V lookup: CDR1 MNHNY, CDR2 SVGAGI (reference sequence). The CDR3: CASSYSEQGDEQYF. DNA for the CDR3: TGTGCCAGCAGTTACTCGGAACAGGGCGACGAGCAGTACTTC.